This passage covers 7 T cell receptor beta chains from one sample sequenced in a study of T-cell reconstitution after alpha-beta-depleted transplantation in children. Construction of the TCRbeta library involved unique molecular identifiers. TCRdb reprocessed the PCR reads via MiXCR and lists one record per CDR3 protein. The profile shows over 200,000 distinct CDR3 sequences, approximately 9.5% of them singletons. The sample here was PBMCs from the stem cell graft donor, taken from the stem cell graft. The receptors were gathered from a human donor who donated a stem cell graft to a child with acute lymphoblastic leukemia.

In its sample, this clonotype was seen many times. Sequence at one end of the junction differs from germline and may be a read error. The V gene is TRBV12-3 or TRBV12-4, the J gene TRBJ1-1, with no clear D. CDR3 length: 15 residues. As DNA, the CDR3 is TGTGCCAGCAGCCCGACGACGGTTGTGAAAACTGAAGCTTTCTTT. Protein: CASSPTTVVKTEAFF.

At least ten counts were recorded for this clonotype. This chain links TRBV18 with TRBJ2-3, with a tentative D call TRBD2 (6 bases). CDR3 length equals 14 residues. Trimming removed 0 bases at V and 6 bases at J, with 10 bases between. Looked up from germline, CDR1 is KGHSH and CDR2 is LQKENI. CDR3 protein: CASSPPAGKDTQYF. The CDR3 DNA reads TGTGCCAGCTCACCACCGGCGGGGAAGGATACGCAGTATTTT.

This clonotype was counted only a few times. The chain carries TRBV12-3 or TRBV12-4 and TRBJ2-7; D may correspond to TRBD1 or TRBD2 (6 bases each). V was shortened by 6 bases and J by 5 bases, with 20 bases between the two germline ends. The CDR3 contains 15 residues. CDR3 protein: CASSSGGQGFNEQYF. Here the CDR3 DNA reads TGTGCCAGCAGCTCTGGGGGGCAGGGGTTCAACGAGCAGTACTTC.

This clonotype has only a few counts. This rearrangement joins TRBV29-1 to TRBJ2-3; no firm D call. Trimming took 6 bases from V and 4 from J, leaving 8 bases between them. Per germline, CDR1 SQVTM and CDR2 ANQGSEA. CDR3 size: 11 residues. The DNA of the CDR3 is TGCAGCGTGGCTGTGGCAGATACGCAGTATTTT. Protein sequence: CSVAVADTQYF.

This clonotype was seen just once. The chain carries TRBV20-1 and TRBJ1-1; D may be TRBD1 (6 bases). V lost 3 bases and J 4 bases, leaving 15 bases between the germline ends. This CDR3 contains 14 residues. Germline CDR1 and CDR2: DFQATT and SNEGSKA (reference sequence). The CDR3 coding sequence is TGCAGTGCTAGGTCGGGGGCGCGGGCCACTGAAGCTTTCTTT. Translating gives CSARSGARATEAFF.

CDR3 nucleotide sequence: TGTGCCAGTCACAGGGTATCCTACAATGAGCAGTTCTTC. It is translated as CASHRVSYNEQFF. The gene calls are TRBV12-3 or TRBV12-4 and TRBJ2-1; the D gene is possibly TRBD1 (6 bases). The CDR3 length is 13 residues. Trimming removed 9 bases from V and 1 base from J, with 10 bases in between.

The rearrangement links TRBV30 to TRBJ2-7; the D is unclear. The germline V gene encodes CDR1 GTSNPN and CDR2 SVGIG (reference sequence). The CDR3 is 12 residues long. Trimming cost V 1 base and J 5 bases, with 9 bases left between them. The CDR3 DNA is TGTGCCTGGAGTGGCAGTTACCACGAGCAGTACTTC. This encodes CAWSGSYHEQYF. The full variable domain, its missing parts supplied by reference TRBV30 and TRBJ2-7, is SQTIHQWPATLVQPVGSPLSLECTVEGTSNPNLYWYRQAAGRGLQLLFYSVGIGQISSEVPQNLSASRPQDRQFILSSKKLLLSDSGFYLCAWSGSYHEQYFGPGTRLTVT.